This TCR beta chain emerged from a study of blood T cell repertoires in COVID-19. The protocol was immunoSEQ multiplex PCR, while the TCRdb copy is restricted to in-frame clones and leaves out a portion. The sample carries 50,000 to 75,000 clones, more than 70% recorded once. This clone was observed once. Sequencing used peripheral blood. This TCR was sampled from a woman aged 50 to 60 with active or convalescent COVID-19.

The CDR3 is CASSLGGRLIYEQYF. The CDR3 DNA follows: TGCGCCAGCAGCTTGGGTGGCAGACTAATCTACGAGCAGTACTTC. The gene calls are TRBV5-1 and TRBJ2-7; weak D call: TRBD2 (5 bases). This CDR3 has 15 amino acids. CDR1 is SGHRS, CDR2 YFSETQ, per germline. V shed 0 bases and J shed 3 bases, with 13 bases lying between them.